The next 14 T cell receptor beta chains were all read from a single sample in a study of T cells after yellow fever vaccination. TCRdb redid the calling of the 5' RACE reads with MiXCR, one entry per CDR3 protein. The table shows a few hundred thousand distinct CDR3 sequences, with over 4% occurring only once. The sample consisted of PBMCs, taken 5 days after the yellow fever booster vaccination. These receptors all stem from a man aged 18-30 years who received the YFV17D yellow fever vaccine.

This clonotype occurred a few times. The chain employs TRBV7-3 and TRBJ2-1; a possible D gene is TRBD2 (5 bases). V lost 5 bases and J 6 bases, leaving 20 bases between the germline ends. Germline V CDR1 and CDR2: SGHTA, FQGTGA. The CDR3 consists of 16 residues. The CDR3 sequence: CASSLSPAEAINEQFF. DNA for the CDR3: TGTGCCAGCAGCCTGTCCCCAGCGGAGGCGATCAATGAGCAGTTCTTC.

This clonotype came up a few times. The chain carries TRBV5-1 and TRBJ1-1; D is ambiguous. V lost 0 bases, J lost 7 bases, and 7 bases lay in between. Germline assignment: CDR1 SGHRS and CDR2 YFSETQ. CDR3 size: 12 residues. CDR3 loop: CASSLDGGEAFF. CDR3 in DNA: TGCGCCAGCAGCTTGGATGGCGGTGAAGCTTTCTTT.

This clonotype was seen only a few times. The V gene is TRBV11-2, the J gene TRBJ1-2, with D possibly matching TRBD1 (6 bases). CDR3 length equals 18 residues. The germline V and J ends were trimmed by 4 bases and 2 bases, with 23 bases remaining between them. Germline lookup yields CDR1 SGHAT and CDR2 FQNNGV. The CDR3 sequence is CASSSFRDRQDLNYGYTF. Here the CDR3 DNA reads TGTGCCAGCAGCTCCTTCCGGGATCGACAGGACCTAAACTATGGCTACACCTTC.

This chain links TRBV7-3 with TRBJ2-5; 8 nucleotides line up with TRBD2. Germline values: CDR1 SGHTA, CDR2 FQGTGA. This CDR3 is 15 amino acids long. V lost 2 bases, J lost 1 base, and 3 bases stayed unmatched. This CDR3 is CASSLQAGAQETQYF. Written as DNA, the CDR3 is TGTGCCAGCAGCTTACAAGCGGGGGCCCAAGAGACCCAGTACTTC.

This clonotype has a handful of counts. This chain connects TRBV20-1 to TRBJ2-7; possible D gene TRBD1, 5 bases. The CDR3 length is 14 residues. CDR1 and CDR2 from the germline V gene are DFQATT and SNEGSKA (reference sequence). The V end was cut by 0 bases, the J end by 0 bases, with 9 bases between. The CDR3 protein is CSARETENSYEQYV. DNA for the CDR3: TGCAGTGCTAGAGAGACAGAGAACTCCTACGAGCAGTACGTC.

The rearrangement uses TRBV28 and TRBJ1-2; no clear D gene. V lost 0 bases and J 4 bases, leaving 12 bases between the germline ends. Germline lookup yields CDR1 MDHEN and CDR2 SYDVKM. The CDR3 loop spans 15 amino acids. The CDR3 DNA follows: TGTGCCAGCAGTTTATGGATCAGACTTTCCTATGGCTACACCTTC. It specifies CASSLWIRLSYGYTF.

The CDR3 protein is CASSQDRVGVNTEAFF. The CDR3 nucleotides read TGCGCCAGCAGCCAAGATAGGGTCGGAGTGAACACTGAAGCTTTCTTT. The chain has TRBV4-1 and TRBJ1-1; no clear D. CDR1 and CDR2 from the germline V gene are MGHRA and YSYEKL. There are 16 residues in the CDR3. V gave up 0 bases and J gave up 0 bases, with 11 bases separating them.

This clonotype appeared many times. This clone may be a read error of a much larger clone one base away. The rearrangement uses TRBV6-5 and TRBJ1-1; D not certain. Germline assignment: CDR1 MNHEY and CDR2 SVGAGI. The CDR3 length is 17 residues. CDR3 protein: CASSYSYSGIGGTEAVF. The CDR3, as DNA: TGTGCCAGCAGTTACTCGTATTCGGGGATCGGTGGCACTGAAGCTGTCTTT.

This clonotype was seen ten or more times. CDR3 DNA sequence: TGTGCCAGCAGCCAAGCGACTAGCGGGGGTGAAGATACGCAGTATTTT. Its protein product is CASSQATSGGEDTQYF. The J gene is TRBJ2-3, the V gene TRBV4-2; TRBD2 matches 12 bases. The CDR3 length is 16 residues. The V segment lost 1 base and the J segment 5 bases; nucleotides outside the gene matches: 4. The germline gives CDR1 LGHNA, CDR2 YNFKEQ.

This clonotype was counted a few times. The V and J genes are TRBV19 and TRBJ2-5; 7 bases are a match to TRBD1. V dropped 7 bases and J dropped 4; count of bases not matched to a gene: 9. CDR1 and CDR2 from the germline V gene are LNHDA and SQIVND (reference sequence). The CDR3 covers 14 residues. The CDR3 is CASNYRGGSETQYF. CDR3 nucleotide sequence: TGTGCCAGTAATTACAGGGGTGGGTCAGAGACCCAGTACTTC.

This clonotype was detected a few times. The V call is TRBV4-3, the J call TRBJ1-4, with 9 bases fitting TRBD1. The V gene's germline CDR1 is LGHNA and CDR2 YSLEER. V was pared by 1 base and J by 6 bases, with 12 bases of the junction left unmatched. The CDR3 totals 18 residues. The CDR3 reads CASSQGRRRTGDDEKLFF. CDR3 coding DNA: TGCGCCAGCAGCCAAGGCCGGCGCCGGACAGGGGATGATGAAAAACTGTTTTTT.

In this sample, this clonotype turned up many times. CDR3 DNA: TGTGCCAGCAGCTTAGCCGGGACAAACTATGAAAAACTGTTTTTT. Encoded protein: CASSLAGTNYEKLFF. The chain combines TRBV7-8 with TRBJ1-4, with a weak D call TRBD1 (6 bases). Trimming stripped 0 bases from V and 6 bases from J, with 11 bases between. Germline CDR1 and CDR2: SGHVS and FQNEAQ. The CDR3 sequence is 15 residues long.

The gene calls are TRBV15 and TRBJ1-1; TRBD1 is a possible D gene (5 bases). The V end was cut by 0 bases, the J end by 4 bases, with 9 bases between. Germline-derived CDR1 and CDR2 are LNHNV and YYDKDF (reference sequence). The CDR3 extends over 14 amino acids. The CDR3 nucleotides are TGTGCCACCAGCAGAGACAGGGCGGGCACTGAAGCTTTCTTT. Its translation is CATSRDRAGTEAFF.

The chain uses TRBV6-2 or TRBV6-3 and TRBJ2-7; D is ambiguous. The CDR3 consists of 13 residues. V was shortened by 5 bases and J by 10 bases, with 18 bases between the two germline ends. Per the germline V gene, CDR1 is MNHEY and CDR2 is SVGEGT. The CDR3 DNA sequence: TGTGCCAGCAGTCAGTCTAGGGCAGAGGCCCAGTACGTC. This encodes CASSQSRAEAQYV.